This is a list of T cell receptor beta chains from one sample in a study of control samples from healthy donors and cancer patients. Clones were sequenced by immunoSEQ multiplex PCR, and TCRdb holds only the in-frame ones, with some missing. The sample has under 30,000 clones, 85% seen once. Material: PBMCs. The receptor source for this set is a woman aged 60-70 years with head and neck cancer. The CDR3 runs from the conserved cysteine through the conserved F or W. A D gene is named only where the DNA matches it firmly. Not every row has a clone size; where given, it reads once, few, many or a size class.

DNA: TGCGCCAGCAGCCAAGATGGAGGCTTCTTGCAGTACTTC
CDR3: CASSQDGGFLQYF
J: TRBJ2-7
D: NA
V: TRBV4-3
size: NA

DNA: TGTGCCAGCAGCACCCGGGACAGGGGGTCCCCTGAAGCTTTCTTT
CDR3: CASSTRDRGSPEAFF
J: TRBJ1-1
D: TRBD1
V: TRBV4-2
size: once

DNA: TGTGCCAGCAGCTTCGGGGCGGCAAATCAGCCCCAGCATTTT
CDR3: CASSFGAANQPQHF
J: TRBJ1-5
D: NA
V: TRBV7-8
size: NA

DNA: TGTGCCAGTAGTCCACGAGGAGGAGGGAAGAACACTGAAGCTTTCTTT
CDR3: CASSPRGGGKNTEAFF
J: TRBJ1-1
D: NA
V: TRBV19
size: NA

DNA: TGTGCCAGCAGCCTTCGACCAGGGGCAGGGGGCAACACCATATATTTT
CDR3: CASSLRPGAGGNTIYF
J: TRBJ1-3
D: TRBD1
V: TRBV5-6
size: NA

DNA: TGTGCCAGCAGTTACCCGACAGGGTCTGGAAACACCATATATTTT
CDR3: CASSYPTGSGNTIYF
J: TRBJ1-3
D: TRBD1
V: TRBV6-6
size: few

DNA: TGCGCCAGCAGCCCAGCGGGAGAAGAGACCCAGTACTTC
CDR3: CASSPAGEETQYF
J: TRBJ2-5
D: TRBD2
V: TRBV5-1
size: NA

DNA: TGTGCCAGCAGCGGGTACGGGGGCGGGCCCCTAGAGACCCAGTACTTC
CDR3: CASSGYGGGPLETQYF
J: TRBJ2-5
D: NA
V: TRBV7-9
size: NA

DNA: TGTGCCAGCAGCCCTCTAGCGGGGGGAGGTGGGGCCAACGTCCTGACTTTC
CDR3: CASSPLAGGGGANVLTF
J: TRBJ2-6
D: TRBD2
V: TRBV3-1/TRBV3-2
size: NA

DNA: TGTGCCAGCAGCCACCGGGACAGGGTCCGTGAAAAACTGTTTTTT
CDR3: CASSHRDRVREKLFF
J: TRBJ1-4
D: TRBD1
V: TRBV14
size: NA

DNA: TGCGCCAGCAGCCAACTTCCAACAGCCAATCAGCCCCAGCATTTT
CDR3: CASSQLPTANQPQHF
J: TRBJ1-5
D: NA
V: TRBV4-1
size: NA

DNA: TGTGCCAGCAGTGAGATTAGGGGGCCCTATGGCTACACCTTC
CDR3: CASSEIRGPYGYTF
J: TRBJ1-2
D: TRBD1
V: TRBV6-1
size: NA

DNA: TGTGCCAGCTCACCGAGGACAGAGTTAACTGAAGCTTTCTTT
CDR3: CASSPRTELTEAFF
J: TRBJ1-1
D: NA
V: TRBV18
size: NA

DNA: TGTGCCAGCAGCTTTGACAGGGGGGAGACCCAGTACTTC
CDR3: CASSFDRGETQYF
J: TRBJ2-5
D: TRBD1
V: TRBV7-3
size: NA

DNA: TGCAGTGCTAGTACCAGGGGGCCCTCCTATAATTCACCCCTCCACTTT
CDR3: CSASTRGPSYNSPLHF
J: TRBJ1-6
D: TRBD1
V: TRBV20-1
size: NA

DNA: TGTGCCAGCAGCGGGACAGGAGAATTCATGAACACTGAAGCTTTCTTT
CDR3: CASSGTGEFMNTEAFF
J: TRBJ1-1
D: TRBD1
V: TRBV7-9
size: NA

DNA: TGTGCCACCAGCAGAGATCCAGGGAACACTGAAGCTTTCTTT
CDR3: CATSRDPGNTEAFF
J: TRBJ1-1
D: NA
V: TRBV15
size: NA

DNA: TGTGCCAGCAGCTTGTGGCAGACAACAGATACGCAGTATTTT
CDR3: CASSLWQTTDTQYF
J: TRBJ2-3
D: NA
V: TRBV5-6
size: NA

DNA: TGTGCCAGCAGCCAATTCCGGGCGGTTGGAGACGAGCAGTACTTC
CDR3: CASSQFRAVGDEQYF
J: TRBJ2-7
D: NA
V: TRBV11-2
size: large

DNA: TGTGCCAGCAGTGAAGTCGGGGCTAATGAAAAACTGTTTTTT
CDR3: CASSEVGANEKLFF
J: TRBJ1-4
D: NA
V: TRBV6-1
size: once

DNA: TGTGCCAGCAGTCTAGTACCTAGGACTAGCGGGAGCTCCTACGAGCAGTACTTC
CDR3: CASSLVPRTSGSSYEQYF
J: TRBJ2-7
D: TRBD2
V: TRBV27
size: NA

DNA: TGTGCCAGCAGCGTAGTATCAGACGCTGAGCAGTTCTTC
CDR3: CASSVVSDAEQFF
J: TRBJ2-1
D: NA
V: TRBV9
size: NA

DNA: TGTGCCAGCAGCCAAGTCCGGGGGACTCAAGAGACCCAGTACTTC
CDR3: CASSQVRGTQETQYF
J: TRBJ2-5
D: NA
V: TRBV14
size: NA

DNA: TGTGCCAGCAGGAAGGTGGGGGCGGTGAATGAGCAGTTCTTC
CDR3: CASRKVGAVNEQFF
J: TRBJ2-1
D: NA
V: TRBV11-2
size: NA

DNA: TGCGCCAGCAGCTCACAGGGACAGGGTTCACCCCTCCACTTT
CDR3: CASSSQGQGSPLHF
J: TRBJ1-6
D: TRBD1
V: TRBV5-1
size: NA